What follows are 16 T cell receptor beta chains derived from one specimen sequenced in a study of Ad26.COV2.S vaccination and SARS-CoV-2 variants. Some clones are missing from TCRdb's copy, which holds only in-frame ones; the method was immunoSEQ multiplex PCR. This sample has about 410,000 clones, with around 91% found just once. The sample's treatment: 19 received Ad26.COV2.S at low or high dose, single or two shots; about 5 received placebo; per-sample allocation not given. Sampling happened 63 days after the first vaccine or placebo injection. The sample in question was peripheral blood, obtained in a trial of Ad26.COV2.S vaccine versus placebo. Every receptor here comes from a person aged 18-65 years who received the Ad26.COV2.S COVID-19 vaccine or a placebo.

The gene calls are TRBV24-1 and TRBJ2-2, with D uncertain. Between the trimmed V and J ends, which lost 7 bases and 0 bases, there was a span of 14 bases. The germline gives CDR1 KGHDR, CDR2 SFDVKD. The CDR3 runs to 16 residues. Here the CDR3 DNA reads TGTGCCACCAGCGACCCACAGAACGCGAACACCGGGGAGCTGTTTTTT. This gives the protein CATSDPQNANTGELFF.

Here the CDR3 reads CASSTKGLGTDTQYF. The CDR3 DNA reads TGTGCCAGCAGCACCAAGGGGTTGGGCACAGATACGCAGTATTTT. The chain recombines TRBV11-3 with TRBJ2-3, with TRBD1 as a possible D gene (5 bases). Trimming took off 5 bases at V and 1 base at J, with 13 bases between the two ends. Germline V gene lookup returns CDR1 SGHNT and CDR2 YENEEA. The CDR3 has 15 residues.

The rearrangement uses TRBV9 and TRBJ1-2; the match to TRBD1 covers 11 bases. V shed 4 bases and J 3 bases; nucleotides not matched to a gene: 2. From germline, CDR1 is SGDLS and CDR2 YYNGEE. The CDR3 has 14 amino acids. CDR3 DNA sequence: TGTGCCAGCAGCCGGGGACAGGGGGACTATGGCTACACCTTC. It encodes CASSRGQGDYGYTF.

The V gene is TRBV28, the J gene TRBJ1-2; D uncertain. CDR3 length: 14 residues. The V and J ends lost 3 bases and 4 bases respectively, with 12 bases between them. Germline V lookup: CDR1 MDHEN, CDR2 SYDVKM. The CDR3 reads CASSLRESFYGYTF. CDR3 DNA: TGTGCCAGCAGTTTGCGGGAGTCTTTCTATGGCTACACCTTC.

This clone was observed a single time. CDR3 sequence: CASSYLASGSFQETQYF. In DNA, the CDR3 is TGTGCCAGCAGTTACCTTGCTAGCGGGAGTTTCCAAGAGACCCAGTACTTC. The chain carries TRBV28 and TRBJ2-5; the match to TRBD2 covers 10 bases. Germline V gives CDR1 MDHEN, CDR2 SYDVKM. The CDR3 totals 17 residues. The V segment lost 4 bases and the J segment 1 base; nucleotides outside the gene matches: 9.

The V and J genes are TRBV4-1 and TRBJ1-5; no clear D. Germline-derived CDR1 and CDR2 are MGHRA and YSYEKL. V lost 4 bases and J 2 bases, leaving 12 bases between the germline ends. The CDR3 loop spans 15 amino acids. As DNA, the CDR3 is TGCGCCAGCAGCCCGCGGCAGGCTGGCAATCAGCCCCAGCATTTT. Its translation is CASSPRQAGNQPQHF.

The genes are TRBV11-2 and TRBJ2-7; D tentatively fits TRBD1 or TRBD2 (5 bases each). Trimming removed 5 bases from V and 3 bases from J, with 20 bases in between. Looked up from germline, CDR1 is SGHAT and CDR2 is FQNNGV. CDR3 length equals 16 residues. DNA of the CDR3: TGTGCCAGCAGCCTTAACCCGGGGCTCCAATACTACGAGCAGTACTTC. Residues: CASSLNPGLQYYEQYF.

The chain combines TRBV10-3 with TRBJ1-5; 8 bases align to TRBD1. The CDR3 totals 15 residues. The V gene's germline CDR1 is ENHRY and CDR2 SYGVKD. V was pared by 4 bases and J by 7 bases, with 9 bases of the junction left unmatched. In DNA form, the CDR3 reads TGTGCCATCAGTGGAGCAGGGGGCGCCGGCCAGCCCCAGCATTTT. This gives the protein CAISGAGGAGQPQHF.

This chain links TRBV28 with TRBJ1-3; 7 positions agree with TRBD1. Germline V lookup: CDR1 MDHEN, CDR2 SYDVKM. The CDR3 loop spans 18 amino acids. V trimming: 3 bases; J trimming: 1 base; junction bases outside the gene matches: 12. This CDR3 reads CASSLGAGGGNSGNTIYF. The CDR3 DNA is TGTGCCAGCAGTTTGGGGGCCGGAGGGGGCAATTCTGGAAACACCATATATTTT.

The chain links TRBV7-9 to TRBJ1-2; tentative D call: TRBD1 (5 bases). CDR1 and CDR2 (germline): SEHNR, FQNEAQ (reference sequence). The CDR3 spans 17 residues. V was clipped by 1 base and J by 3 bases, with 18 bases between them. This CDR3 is CASSLETAKLPYYGYTF. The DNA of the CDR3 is TGTGCCAGCAGCTTAGAGACAGCCAAGCTTCCGTACTATGGCTACACCTTC. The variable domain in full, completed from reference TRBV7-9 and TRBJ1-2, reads DTGVSQNPRHKITKRGQNVTFRCDPISEHNRLYWYRQTLGQGPEFLTYFQNEAQLEKSRLLSDRFSAERPKGSFSTLEIQRTEQGDSAMYLCASSLETAKLPYYGYTFGSGTRLTVV.

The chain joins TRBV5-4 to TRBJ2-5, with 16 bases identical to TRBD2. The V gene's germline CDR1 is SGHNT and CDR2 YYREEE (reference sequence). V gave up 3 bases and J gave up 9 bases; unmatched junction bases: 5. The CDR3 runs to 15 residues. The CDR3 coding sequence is TGTGCCAGCAGCTCGGGGGGACTAGCGGGAGGGTCCCAGTACTTC. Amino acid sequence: CASSSGGLAGGSQYF. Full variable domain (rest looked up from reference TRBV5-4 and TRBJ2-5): ETGVTQSPTHLIKTRGQQVTLRCSSQSGHNTVSWYQQALGQGPQFIFQYYREEENGRGNFPPRFSGLQFPNYSSELNVNALELDDSALYLCASSSGGLAGGSQYFGPGTRLLVL.

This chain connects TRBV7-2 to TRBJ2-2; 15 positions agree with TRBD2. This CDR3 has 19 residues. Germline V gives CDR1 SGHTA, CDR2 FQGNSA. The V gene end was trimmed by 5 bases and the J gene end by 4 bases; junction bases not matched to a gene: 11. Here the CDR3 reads CASSRRTSGRVFSTGELFF. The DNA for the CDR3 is TGTGCCAGCAGCCGTAGGACTAGCGGGAGGGTTTTTAGCACCGGGGAGCTGTTTTTT.

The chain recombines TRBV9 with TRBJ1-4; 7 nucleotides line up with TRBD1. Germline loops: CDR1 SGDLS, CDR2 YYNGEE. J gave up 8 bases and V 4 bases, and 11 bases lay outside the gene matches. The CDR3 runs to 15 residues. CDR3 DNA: TGTGCCAGCAGCCCAGGGGGAGGGGCCTTAGAAAAACTGTTTTTT. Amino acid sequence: CASSPGGGALEKLFF.

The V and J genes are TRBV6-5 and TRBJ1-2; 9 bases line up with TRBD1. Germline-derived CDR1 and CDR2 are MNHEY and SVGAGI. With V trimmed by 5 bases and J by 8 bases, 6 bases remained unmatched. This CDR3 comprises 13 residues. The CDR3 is CASSTRTGEGYTF. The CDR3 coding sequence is TGTGCCAGCAGTACCCGGACAGGGGAGGGCTACACCTTC.

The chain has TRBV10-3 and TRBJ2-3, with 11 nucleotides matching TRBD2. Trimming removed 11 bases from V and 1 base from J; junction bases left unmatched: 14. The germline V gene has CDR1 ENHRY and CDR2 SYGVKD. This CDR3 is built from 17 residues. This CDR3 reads CAATGTSGSGRTDTQYF. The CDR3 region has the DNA TGTGCCGCGACCGGGACTAGCGGTTCCGGCCGCACAGATACGCAGTATTTT.

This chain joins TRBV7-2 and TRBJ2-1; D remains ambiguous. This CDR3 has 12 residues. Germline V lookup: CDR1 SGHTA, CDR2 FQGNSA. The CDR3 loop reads CASGVSYNEQFF. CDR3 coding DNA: TGTGCGAGTGGGGTCTCCTACAATGAGCAGTTCTTC.